Presented here are 14 T cell receptor beta chains from one specimen sequenced in a study of T-cell memory formation after mild COVID-19. Using its own MiXCR run on the 5' RACE reads, TCRdb lists one record per CDR3 protein. The sample lists some 410,000 distinct CDR3 sequences, 23% occurring once. Specimen: PBMCs or a T cell subset sorted from them (not recorded which). The receptors shown here come from an adult woman who had mild COVID-19 (a few samples of this study predate the infection). Cell type and time point are not known.

The gene calls are TRBV15 and TRBJ2-3; TRBD2 agrees at 9 bases. The junction had 8 bases not matched to a gene; V was cut back by 2 bases and J by 5 bases. This CDR3 is built from 16 residues. Per the germline V gene, CDR1 is LNHNV and CDR2 is YYDKDF (reference sequence). The CDR3 bases are TGTGCCACCAGCAGAATAGCGGGGGAGGATCAAGATACGCAGTATTTT. Protein sequence: CATSRIAGEDQDTQYF. Complete variable domain (other parts from reference TRBV15 and TRBJ2-3): DAMVIQNPRYQVTQFGKPVTLSCSQTLNHNVMYWYQQKSSQAPKLLFHYYDKDFNNEADTPDNFQSRRPNTSFCFLDIRSPGLGDTAMYLCATSRIAGEDQDTQYFGPGTRLTVL.

The rearrangement links TRBV29-1 to TRBJ2-1, with 11 positions matching TRBD2. CDR1 is SQVTM, CDR2 ANQGSEA, per germline. The CDR3 loop spans 15 amino acids. V lost 3 bases and J lost 8; bases outside the gene matches: 9. Here the CDR3 reads CSVEKETSGMHEQFF. CDR3 nucleotides: TGCAGCGTTGAGAAGGAGACTAGCGGGATGCATGAGCAGTTCTTC.

The rearrangement joins TRBV7-6 to TRBJ2-2; tentatively, D is TRBD2 (6 bases). The CDR3 covers 15 residues. CDR1 is SGHVS and CDR2 is FNYEAQ in the germline V gene. Between the trimmed V and J ends, which lost 5 bases and 0 bases, there was a span of 10 bases. This CDR3 reads CASSRGAPNTGELFF. The CDR3 nucleotides read TGTGCCAGCAGCCGCGGGGCGCCGAACACCGGGGAGCTGTTTTTT.

The chain is built from TRBV3-1 and TRBJ2-1; 10 bases map to TRBD2. This CDR3 comprises 18 residues. J gave up 7 bases and V 6 bases, and 18 bases lay outside the gene matches. The germline CDR1 and CDR2 sequences are LGHDT and YNNKEL (reference sequence). Written as DNA, the CDR3 is TGTGCCAGCAGATCCCGTTCTGATTCTAGCGGGGGATCGAATGAGCAGTTCTTC. It encodes CASRSRSDSSGGSNEQFF.

The gene calls are TRBV7-9 and TRBJ2-5, with TRBD2 matching 12 bases. Germline CDR1 is SEHNR and CDR2 is FQNEAQ (reference sequence). The CDR3 runs to 16 residues. V trimming: 3 bases; J trimming: 1 base; junction bases outside the gene matches: 3. The CDR3: CASSFGLAGFQETQYF. DNA for the CDR3: TGTGCCAGCAGCTTCGGACTAGCGGGGTTCCAAGAGACCCAGTACTTC.

This clonotype was counted ten times or more. In DNA form, the CDR3 reads TGTGCCAGCAGCTTAGGGCACAGAATTTCTCAAGAGACCCAGTACTTC. Translating it yields CASSLGHRISQETQYF. V is TRBV7-2 and J is TRBJ2-5; no reliable D call. Germline V gene lookup returns CDR1 SGHTA and CDR2 FQGNSA. V was cut by 1 base and J by 2 bases, with 14 bases left in between. The CDR3 covers 16 residues. Drawing the rest from reference TRBV7-2 and TRBJ2-5, the complete variable domain is GAGVSQSPSNKVTEKGKDVELRCDPISGHTALYWYRQSLGQGLEFLIYFQGNSAPDKSGLPSDRFSAERTGGSVSTLTIQRTQQEDSAVYLCASSLGHRISQETQYFGPGTRLLVL.

The sample holds a few counts of this clonotype. The CDR3 nucleotides are TGTGCCAGCAGGAACTTGGGGACAGGGGGCGCCGAGCAGTACTTC. The encoded protein is CASRNLGTGGAEQYF. The rearrangement uses TRBV4-2 and TRBJ2-7; 12 bases align to TRBD1. The V and J ends lost 6 bases and 6 bases, in that order; junction bases with no gene match: 9. From germline, CDR1 is LGHNA and CDR2 YNFKEQ. The CDR3 contains 15 residues.

This clonotype has a handful of counts. This rearrangement joins TRBV5-1 to TRBJ2-7, with TRBD1 identical over 10 bases. With 2 bases clipped from V and 7 bases from J, the junction kept 12 bases outside the gene matches. There are 16 residues in the CDR3. The germline V gene has CDR1 SGHRS and CDR2 YFSETQ. The CDR3, as DNA: TGCGCCAGCAGCTTAGACCCGGGACAGGGGATTTTGGAGCAGTACTTC. Protein product: CASSLDPGQGILEQYF. The full variable domain, rest sourced from reference TRBV5-1 and TRBJ2-7, is KAGVTQTPRYLIKTRGQQVTLSCSPISGHRSVSWYQQTPGQGLQFLFEYFSETQRNKGNFPGRFSGRQFSNSRSEMNVSTLELGDSALYLCASSLDPGQGILEQYFGPGTRLTVT.

The sample holds many counts of this clonotype. This sequence joins TRBV24-1 and TRBJ2-2; D gene ambiguous. The CDR3 covers 16 residues. CDR1 KGHDR and CDR2 SFDVKD come from the germline V gene. The V end was cut by 6 bases, the J end by 0 bases, with 13 bases between. CDR3 sequence (DNA): TGTGCCACCAGTCCGAGACAACCTTCGAACACCGGGGAGCTGTTTTTT. Translated: CATSPRQPSNTGELFF.

The chain recombines TRBV5-5 with TRBJ2-3; the match to TRBD2 covers 8 bases. The CDR3 runs 15 residues. The ends lost 1 base at V and 1 base at J; junction bases unmatched: 2. Germline-derived CDR1 and CDR2 are SGHKS and YYEKEE (reference sequence). The CDR3: CASSLREGGTDTQYF. The CDR3 DNA sequence: TGTGCCAGCAGCTTGCGGGAGGGAGGCACAGATACGCAGTATTTT.

The chain couples TRBV3-1 to TRBJ2-1; TRBD2 matches at 7 bases. The CDR3 contains 14 residues. The trim removed 5 bases at V and 5 bases at J, leaving 6 bases unmatched. Looked up from germline, CDR1 is LGHDT and CDR2 is YNNKEL (reference sequence). CDR3 loop: CASSGGLGNNEQFF. The CDR3 nucleotides are TGTGCCAGCAGCGGTGGACTAGGCAACAATGAGCAGTTCTTC.

The chain has TRBV4-3 and TRBJ2-1; tentative D call: TRBD1 (6 bases). The V gene's germline CDR1 is LGHNA and CDR2 YSLEER. CDR3 length: 17 amino acids. The V end lost 1 base, the J end lost 3 bases, and 16 bases lay between the germline ends. Here the CDR3 DNA reads TGCGCCAGCAGCCAAGGGAGTACCGCCAGGGGCTACAATGAGCAGTTCTTC. Translating it yields CASSQGSTARGYNEQFF.

There are a few counts of this clonotype. The gene calls are TRBV6-4 and TRBJ2-3, with D uncertain. CDR1 and CDR2 (germline): MRHNA, SNTAGT. The CDR3 consists of 15 residues. V gave up 6 bases and J gave up 5 bases, with 18 bases separating them. CDR3 in amino acids: CASSPTYQRGDTQYF. CDR3 coding DNA: TGTGCCAGCAGCCCTACGTACCAGAGAGGAGATACGCAGTATTTT.

The genes are TRBV27 and TRBJ1-1, with a possible D match to TRBD1 (5 bases). The CDR3 contains 12 residues. CDR1 is MNHEY, CDR2 SMNVEV, per germline (reference sequence). V was cut by 6 bases and J by 6 bases, with 11 bases left in between. CDR3 residues: CASRAVGAEAFF. The DNA for the CDR3 is TGTGCCAGCAGAGCAGTAGGGGCTGAAGCTTTCTTT.